This T cell receptor (beta chain) was found in a study of blood T cells in healthy people across ages (dated by TCRdb to 2013 to 2016). Context from the whole study: In model experiments, template switching captured roughly one uniquely barcoded TCR beta cDNA molecule for every two T cells. The study measured age-related changes in TCR beta repertoire diversity using deep sequencing normalized with unique cDNA molecular identifiers. Four age groups were formed from the donors: young (average roughly 15 years), middle-aged (just under 40), aged (about 68) and long-lived (about 80). For two donors (one aged 18 to 30 and one aged 80 or older), the study analyzed two additional independent replicas of 1 million unique cDNA reads from the same blood draw. What the authors observed across the whole study: The percentage of naive T cells measured by flow cytometry correlated strongly with observed TCR beta diversity. Estimates of total diversity from one million sequenced T cells were regarded as lower bounds and underestimates. Bulk unsorted PBMC profiling prevented conclusive comparison of naive and antigen-experienced compartments. The long-lived group showed more naive CD4+ T cells, fewer expanded clones and increased TCR diversity than the aged group, suggesting age selection. Because donor CMV infection status was unknown, age-related changes in expanded clonotypes were potentially confounded. As age increased, observed TCR beta diversity per million T cells dropped in a roughly linear way, and a significant reduction was already evident by age about 40.

This clonotype has a single count. Its binding antigen is unknown. Base-call qualities are not available, and no considerably larger clone is one nucleotide away. Systemically healthy Caucasian individuals from Russia, approximately 39 in total and aged about 6 to 100 years, were included as donors. Around 10 milliliters of peripheral blood were drawn from each donor into EDTA-treated Vacutainer tubes. Ficoll-Paque density-gradient centrifugation was used to isolate PBMCs, with at least 6.5 million obtained per sample. Trizol reagent was used to extract total RNA from the PBMCs, yielding at least 6 micrograms per sample. Naive CD45RAhigh/CD27high T cell percentages were measured by flow cytometry on a PBMC aliquot from every donor. To prepare the library, 5' RACE was applied. Sequencing used an Illumina HiSeq 2500. A second PCR of roughly 6 to 11 cycles was performed with a sample-barcoded 5' primer and a J-beta primer mix. Each TCR beta cDNA molecule received a unique molecular identifier from a template-switch 5' adaptor carrying 12 random nucleotides. Each sample yielded at least 3 million CDR3-containing paired-end reads. The Mint cDNA synthesis kit, primed by a TRBC-specific oligonucleotide, was used to synthesize first-strand cDNA from all RNA. Following uracil-DNA glycosylase treatment, all cDNA underwent a first 18-cycle PCR with the universal primers M1SS and BC2_uni_R. The study's processing was this. Normalization of each sample was performed by random selection of 1 million high-quality reads, each carrying a distinct molecular identifier. Reads with shared molecular identifiers were discarded instead of being binned into consensus sequences. CDR3 identification, clonotype clustering and error correction used MiTCR with a Q25 quality threshold and the strictest error-elimination algorithm. A nonparametric unseen species model with Euler transformation was used to estimate lower-bound total TCR beta diversity. TCRdb reprocessed the public reads (quality trimming at Q25 with fastp, clone calling with MiXCR) and kept in-frame beta chains. Entries are consolidated by CDR3 protein sequence, retaining the most common genes and DNA. What appears here as the V and J calls and clone size reflects TCRdb's work, not the paper's. For this sample there are about 720,000 distinct CDR3 sequences; roughly 25% appear just once. More than 3% of the sample is held by the ten biggest clonotypes.

Trimming accounts for 4 bases at V and 3 bases at J, while the number of junction bases matched to no gene is 8. The CDR3 numbers 15 residues from cysteine through phenylalanine. Just the 45-base CDR3 DNA is kept, in frame starting at base 1. CDR1 SGHDN and CDR2 FVKESK are derived from the germline V gene. Another study also made use of these data, one on T cells of mothers and their children. The second investigation adds: Nine systemically healthy Caucasian individuals, comprising three mothers and their six children, were included as donors. cDNA synthesis consumed the entire amount of extracted RNA, loaded at approximately 1.6 ug RNA in each 15 ul reaction. In the second PCR, the M1S primer added sample barcodes and 2-4 random nucleotides. Over 10 million TCR beta CDR3 reads came from each mother, compared with millions of reads from each child. Thymic selection shapes the output of TCR recombination in a similar way in related and unrelated pairs, and inherited differences have a minor effect. Normalized repertoire overlap was always slightly but never significantly higher in related than unrelated mother-child pairs. Persistent microchimeric T cell clones were not detected, at a sensitivity of approximately 93 clones per million clonotypes. In the study, deep NGS was used to compare the TCR beta repertoires of mothers and children, and features distinguishing related mother-child pairs from unrelated individuals were sought. Mothers averaged roughly 40 +/- 4 years of age and children averaged about 10 +/- 4 years. After adapters were ligated using NEBNext reagents, the libraries underwent 100+100 nt paired-end sequencing on an Illumina HiSeq 2000. To prevent cross-contamination, the mother and child libraries were prepared a month apart and were sequenced in separate runs. For each donor, somewhere between roughly 450,000 and 2,000,000 distinct TCR beta clonotypes were identified. Naive TCR beta clonotypes were estimated from low-frequency clonotypes matched to each donor's FACS-determined naive share, without sorting.

The chain is encoded by TRBV14 joined to TRBJ1-2, and TRBD1 aligns with 7 junction nucleotides. The clonotype originates from a boy under 18 in good health. Sample: blood. CDR3 loop: CASSRYRGGDYGYTF. The nucleotide sequence reads TGTGCCAGCAGCCGCTACAGGGGAGGTGACTATGGCTACACCTTC.